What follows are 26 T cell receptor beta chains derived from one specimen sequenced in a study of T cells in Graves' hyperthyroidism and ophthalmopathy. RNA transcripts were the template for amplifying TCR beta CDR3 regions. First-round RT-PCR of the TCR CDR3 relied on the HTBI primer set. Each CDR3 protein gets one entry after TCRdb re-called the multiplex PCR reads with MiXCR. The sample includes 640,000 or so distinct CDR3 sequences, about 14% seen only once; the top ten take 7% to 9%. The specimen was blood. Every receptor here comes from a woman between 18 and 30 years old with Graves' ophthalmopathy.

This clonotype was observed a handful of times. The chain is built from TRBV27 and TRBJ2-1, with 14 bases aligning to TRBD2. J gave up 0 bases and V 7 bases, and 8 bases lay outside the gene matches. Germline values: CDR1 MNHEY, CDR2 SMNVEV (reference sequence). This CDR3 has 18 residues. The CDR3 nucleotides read TGTGCCAGCAACCTCGGGACTAGCGGGAGAGGCTCCTACAATGAGCAGTTCTTC. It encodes CASNLGTSGRGSYNEQFF.

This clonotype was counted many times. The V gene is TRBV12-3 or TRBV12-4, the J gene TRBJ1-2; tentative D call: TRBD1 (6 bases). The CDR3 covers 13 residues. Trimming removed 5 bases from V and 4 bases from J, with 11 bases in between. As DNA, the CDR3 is TGTGCCAGCAGTCTATCGGGGGCCTATGGCTACACCTTC. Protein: CASSLSGAYGYTF.

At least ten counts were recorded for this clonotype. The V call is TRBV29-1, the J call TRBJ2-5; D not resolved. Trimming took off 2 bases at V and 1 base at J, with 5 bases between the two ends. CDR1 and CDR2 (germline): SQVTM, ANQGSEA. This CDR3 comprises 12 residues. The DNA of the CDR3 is TGCAGCGTTGAACAGAGCCAAGAGACCCAGTACTTC. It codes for CSVEQSQETQYF.

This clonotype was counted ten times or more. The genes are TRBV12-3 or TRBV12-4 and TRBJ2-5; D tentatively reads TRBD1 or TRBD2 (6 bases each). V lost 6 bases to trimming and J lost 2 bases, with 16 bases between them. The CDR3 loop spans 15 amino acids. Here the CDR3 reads CASRKGEAEQETQYF. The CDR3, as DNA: TGTGCCAGCAGGAAGGGGGAGGCAGAGCAAGAGACCCAGTACTTC.

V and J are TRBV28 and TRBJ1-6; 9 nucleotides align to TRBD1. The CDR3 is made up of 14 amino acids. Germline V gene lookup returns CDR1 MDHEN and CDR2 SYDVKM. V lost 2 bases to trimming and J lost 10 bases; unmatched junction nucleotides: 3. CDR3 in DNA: TGTGCCAGCAGTTTAGAGGACAGGGGCTCACCCCTCCACTTT. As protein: CASSLEDRGSPLHF.

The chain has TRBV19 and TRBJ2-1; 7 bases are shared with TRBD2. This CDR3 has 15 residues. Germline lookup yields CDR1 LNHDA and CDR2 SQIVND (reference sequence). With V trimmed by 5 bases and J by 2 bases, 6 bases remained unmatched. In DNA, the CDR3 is TGTGCCAGTAGTTTAAGCGGGACTACCTACAATGAGCAGTTCTTC. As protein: CASSLSGTTYNEQFF.

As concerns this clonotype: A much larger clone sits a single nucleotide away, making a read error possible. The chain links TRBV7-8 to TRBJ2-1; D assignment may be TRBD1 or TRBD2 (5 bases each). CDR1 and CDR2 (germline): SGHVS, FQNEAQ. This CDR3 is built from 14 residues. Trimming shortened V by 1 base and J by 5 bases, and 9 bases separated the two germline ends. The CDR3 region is CASSLVRGDNEQFF. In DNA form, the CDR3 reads TGTGCCAGCAGCTTAGTGCGAGGGGACAATGAGCAGTTCTTC.

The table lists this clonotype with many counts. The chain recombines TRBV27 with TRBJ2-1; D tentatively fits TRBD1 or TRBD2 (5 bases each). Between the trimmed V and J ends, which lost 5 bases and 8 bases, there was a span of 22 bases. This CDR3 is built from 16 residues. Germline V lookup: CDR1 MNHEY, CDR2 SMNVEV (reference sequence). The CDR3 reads CASSPYLGTGFDEQFF. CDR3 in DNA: TGTGCCAGCAGTCCTTATCTCGGGACGGGTTTCGATGAGCAGTTCTTC.

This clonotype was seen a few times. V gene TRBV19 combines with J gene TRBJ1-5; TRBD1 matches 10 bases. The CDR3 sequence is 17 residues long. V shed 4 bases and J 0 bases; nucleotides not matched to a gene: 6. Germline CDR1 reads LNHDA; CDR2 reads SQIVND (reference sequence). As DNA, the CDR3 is TGTGCCAGTAGTACCCGACAGGGGGCTAGTAGCAATCAGCCCCAGCATTTT. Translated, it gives CASSTRQGASSNQPQHF.

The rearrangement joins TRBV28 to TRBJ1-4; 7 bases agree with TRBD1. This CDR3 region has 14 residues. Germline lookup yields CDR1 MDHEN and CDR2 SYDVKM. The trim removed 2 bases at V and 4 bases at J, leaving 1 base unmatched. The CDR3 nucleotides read TGTGCCAGCAGTTTAAGGGGGCGTAATGAAAAACTGTTTTTT. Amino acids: CASSLRGRNEKLFF. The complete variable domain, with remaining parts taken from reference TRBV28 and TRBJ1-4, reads DVKVTQSSRYLVKRTGEKVFLECVQDMDHENMFWYRQDPGLGLRLIYFSYDVKMKEKGDIPEGYSVSREKKERFSLILESASTNQTSMYLCASSLRGRNEKLFFGSGTQLSVL.

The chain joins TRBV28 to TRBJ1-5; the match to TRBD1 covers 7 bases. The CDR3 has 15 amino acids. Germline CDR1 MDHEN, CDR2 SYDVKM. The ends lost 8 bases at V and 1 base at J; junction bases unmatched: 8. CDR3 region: CASQGGGGSNQPQHF. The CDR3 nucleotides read TGTGCCAGCCAGGGGGGGGGGGGAAGCAATCAGCCCCAGCATTTT.

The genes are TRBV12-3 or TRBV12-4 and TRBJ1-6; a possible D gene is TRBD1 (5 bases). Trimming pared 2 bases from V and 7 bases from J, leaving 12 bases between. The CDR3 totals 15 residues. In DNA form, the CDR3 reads TGTGCCAGCAGTTTACGGCGCAGGGAGAATTCACCCCTCCACTTT. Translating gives CASSLRRRENSPLHF.

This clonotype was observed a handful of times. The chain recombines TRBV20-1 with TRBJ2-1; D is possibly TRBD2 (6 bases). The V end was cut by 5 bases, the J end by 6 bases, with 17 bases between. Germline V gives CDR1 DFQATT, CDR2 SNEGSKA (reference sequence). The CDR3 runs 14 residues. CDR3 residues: CSASRLLGGNEQFF. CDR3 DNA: TGCAGTGCTTCCCGACTACTGGGGGGCAATGAGCAGTTCTTC.

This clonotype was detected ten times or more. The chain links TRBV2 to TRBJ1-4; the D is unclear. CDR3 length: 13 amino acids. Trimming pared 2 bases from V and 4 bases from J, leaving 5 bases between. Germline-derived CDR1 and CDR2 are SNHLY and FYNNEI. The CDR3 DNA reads TGTGCCAGCAGTGAACAAGTTAATGAAAAACTGTTTTTT. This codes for CASSEQVNEKLFF. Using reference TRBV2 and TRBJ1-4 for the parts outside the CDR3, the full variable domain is EPEVTQTPSHQVTQMGQEVILRCVPISNHLYFYWYRQILGQKVEFLVSFYNNEISEKSEIFDDQFSVERPDGSNFTLKIRSTKLEDSAMYFCASSEQVNEKLFFGSGTQLSVL.

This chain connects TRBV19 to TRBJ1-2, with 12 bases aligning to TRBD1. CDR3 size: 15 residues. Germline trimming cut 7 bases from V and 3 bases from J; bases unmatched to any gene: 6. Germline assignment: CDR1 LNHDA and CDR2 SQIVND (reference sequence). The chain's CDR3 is CASKPGQGAYYGYTF. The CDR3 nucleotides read TGTGCCAGTAAACCGGGACAGGGGGCATACTATGGCTACACCTTC.

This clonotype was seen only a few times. The DNA of the CDR3 is TGTGCCAGCAGCTTAGCGCTTAGCAACGGGGAGCTGTTTTTT. The encoded protein is CASSLALSNGELFF. The chain employs TRBV7-9 and TRBJ2-2; D unresolved. Between the trimmed V and J ends, which lost 0 bases and 7 bases, there was a span of 9 bases. Germline loops: CDR1 SEHNR, CDR2 FQNEAQ (reference sequence). This CDR3 region has 14 residues.

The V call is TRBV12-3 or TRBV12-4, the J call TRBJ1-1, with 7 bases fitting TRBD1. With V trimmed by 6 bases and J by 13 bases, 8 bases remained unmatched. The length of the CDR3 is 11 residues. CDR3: CASSRGQPFFF. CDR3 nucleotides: TGTGCCAGCAGCCGGGGACAGCCATTTTTCTTT.

DNA for the CDR3: TGTGCCAGCAGCATAACAGGGGCCAAGAATGAGCAGTTCTTC. Its translation is CASSITGAKNEQFF. The J gene is TRBJ2-1, the V gene TRBV7-8; 7 bases match TRBD1. The CDR3 spans 14 residues. The V segment lost 5 bases and the J segment 7 bases; nucleotides outside the gene matches: 8. The V gene's germline CDR1 is SGHVS and CDR2 FQNEAQ.

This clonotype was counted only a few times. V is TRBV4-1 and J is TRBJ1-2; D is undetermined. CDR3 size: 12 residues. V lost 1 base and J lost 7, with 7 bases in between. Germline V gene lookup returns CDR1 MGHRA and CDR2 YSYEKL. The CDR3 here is CASSQGEGGYTF. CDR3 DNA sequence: TGCGCCAGCAGCCAAGGTGAGGGTGGCTACACCTTC.

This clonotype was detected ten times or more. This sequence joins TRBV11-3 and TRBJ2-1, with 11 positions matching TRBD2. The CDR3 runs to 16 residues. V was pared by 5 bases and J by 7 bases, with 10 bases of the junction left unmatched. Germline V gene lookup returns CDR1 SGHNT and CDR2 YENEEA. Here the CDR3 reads CASSPRFSGRGNEQFF. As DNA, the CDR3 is TGTGCCAGCAGCCCCCGATTTAGCGGGAGGGGGAATGAGCAGTTCTTC.

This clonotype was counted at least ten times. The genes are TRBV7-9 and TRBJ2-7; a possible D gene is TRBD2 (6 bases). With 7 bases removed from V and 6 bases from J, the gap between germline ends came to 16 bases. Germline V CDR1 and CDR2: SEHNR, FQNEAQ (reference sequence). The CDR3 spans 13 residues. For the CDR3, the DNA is TGTGCCAGCACCCACGGGGGACGGGGCGAGCAGTACTTC. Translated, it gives CASTHGGRGEQYF.

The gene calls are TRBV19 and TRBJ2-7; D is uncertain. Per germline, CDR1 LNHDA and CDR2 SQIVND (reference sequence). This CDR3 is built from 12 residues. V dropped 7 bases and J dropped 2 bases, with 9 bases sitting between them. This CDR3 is CASKGSTYEQYF. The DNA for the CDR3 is TGTGCCAGTAAGGGCAGTACCTACGAGCAGTACTTC.

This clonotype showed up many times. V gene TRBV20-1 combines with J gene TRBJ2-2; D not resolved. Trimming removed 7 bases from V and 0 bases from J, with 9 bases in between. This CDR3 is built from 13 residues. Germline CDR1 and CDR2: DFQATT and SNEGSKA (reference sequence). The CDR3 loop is CSVCETNTGELFF. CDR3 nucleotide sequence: TGCAGTGTATGCGAGACGAACACCGGGGAGCTGTTTTTT.

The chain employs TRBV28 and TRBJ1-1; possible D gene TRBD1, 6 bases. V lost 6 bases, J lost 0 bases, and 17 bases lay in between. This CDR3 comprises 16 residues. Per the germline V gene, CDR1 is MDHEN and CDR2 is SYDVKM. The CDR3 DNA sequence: TGTGCCAGCAGCGCGGGGGGGGCCCCCATGAACACTGAAGCTTTCTTT. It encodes CASSAGGAPMNTEAFF.

The CDR3 loop is CASSVVGQGVAGVSYEQYF. The CDR3 DNA is TGTGCCAGCAGCGTAGTCGGACAGGGAGTAGCGGGTGTCTCCTACGAGCAGTACTTC. The chain carries TRBV9 and TRBJ2-7, with D possibly TRBD1 on 8 matching bases. Trimming pared 0 bases from V and 0 bases from J, leaving 22 bases between. The CDR3 extends over 19 amino acids. Germline CDR1 SGDLS, CDR2 YYNGEE.

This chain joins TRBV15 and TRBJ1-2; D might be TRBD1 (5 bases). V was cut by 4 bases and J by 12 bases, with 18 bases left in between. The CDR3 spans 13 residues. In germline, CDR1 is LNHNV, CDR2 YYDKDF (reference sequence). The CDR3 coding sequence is TGTGCCACCAGCACTCCCGGACACCATGGTAACACCTTC. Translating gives CATSTPGHHGNTF.